The 22 T cell receptor beta chains presented below share a single source sample, sequenced in a study of regulatory T cells in long-lasting Graves disease. Time point in this sample: newly diagnosed GD, antithyroid drugs for less than 3 months. From RNA extracted from PBMCs, the TCR library was made. The TCR beta library used iRepertoire HTBI primers with Arm-PCR amplification of CDR3. TCRdb re-called the multiplex PCR reads through MiXCR, storing one row per CDR3 protein. Of about 350,000 distinct CDR3 sequences listed, roughly a sixth are singletons. This sample also belongs to another study, concerning T cells in Graves' hyperthyroidism and ophthalmopathy.

Specimen: peripheral blood mononuclear cells (PBMCs), collected at new diagnosis, from a patient treated with antithyroid drugs. The source is a middle-aged man with Graves disease.

This clonotype was observed many times. V and J are TRBV5-5 and TRBJ1-3, with 8 bases aligning to TRBD1. Germline V gives CDR1 SGHKS, CDR2 YYEKEE (reference sequence). With 4 bases clipped from V and 3 bases from J, the junction kept 9 bases outside the gene matches. The CDR3 runs to 16 residues. The CDR3 DNA reads TGTGCCAGCAGCCGGGACAGGCCTTCAAATGGAAACACCATATATTTT. Protein product: CASSRDRPSNGNTIYF.

This clonotype appeared a single time. The chain carries TRBV2 and TRBJ2-2; weak D call: TRBD1 (5 bases). This CDR3 has 15 amino acids. Germline V CDR1 and CDR2: SNHLY, FYNNEI. Between the trimmed V and J ends, which lost 6 bases and 2 bases, there was a span of 13 bases. Here the CDR3 DNA reads TGTGCCAGCAGGACAGTTCCGAGTAACACCGGGGAGCTGTTTTTT. It specifies CASRTVPSNTGELFF.

V usage is TRBV29-1 and J usage is TRBJ1-4; tentatively, D is TRBD1 (6 bases). The V end was cut by 5 bases, the J end by 3 bases, with 13 bases between. This CDR3 is 14 amino acids long. The germline gives CDR1 SQVTM, CDR2 ANQGSEA. In nucleotides, the CDR3 is TGCAGCGTTCTTGCAGGGGCCGCTAATGAAAAACTGTTTTTT. This sequence encodes CSVLAGAANEKLFF.

Ten or more counts support this clonotype. This chain links TRBV7-9 with TRBJ2-4; 7 bases match TRBD1. This CDR3 has 13 residues. The J segment lost 14 bases and the V segment lost 2 bases, leaving 9 bases of the junction unmatched. The germline CDR1 and CDR2 sequences are SEHNR and FQNEAQ (reference sequence). The CDR3 DNA sequence: TGTGCCAGCAGCTTATATAAAGGGACAGAGGAGTACTTC. This encodes CASSLYKGTEEYF.

This clonotype has ten or more counts. The rearrangement joins TRBV10-3 to TRBJ2-1, with D maybe TRBD2 (6 bases). The CDR3 contains 15 residues. Germline V lookup: CDR1 ENHRY, CDR2 SYGVKD. V lost 6 bases and J 0 bases, leaving 12 bases between the germline ends. CDR3 nucleotide sequence: TGTGCCATCAGGGGACTCACTGGCTCCTACAATGAGCAGTTCTTC. It codes for CAIRGLTGSYNEQFF.

About this clonotype: A clone one base away is much larger, so this may be a read error. V and J are TRBV2 and TRBJ1-4; unclear D gene. The CDR3 loop spans 14 amino acids. Germline CDR1 reads SNHLY; CDR2 reads FYNNEI. Trimming took 3 bases from V and 10 from J, leaving 15 bases between them. The CDR3 here is CASSDLPELGKLFF. DNA for the CDR3: TGTGCCAGCAGTGATCTTCCGGAACTCGGAAAACTGTTTTTT.

This clonotype showed up just a few times. The chain couples TRBV12-5 to TRBJ1-5; maybe TRBD1 (5 bases). This CDR3 spans 14 amino acids. CDR1 and CDR2 (germline): LGHNT, FRNRAP. V lost 7 bases and J 4 bases, leaving 14 bases between the germline ends. CDR3 DNA: TGTGCTAGTGTCCGGGACTCCTTAAATCAGCCCCAGCATTTT. Protein product: CASVRDSLNQPQHF.

This clonotype was recorded many times. The chain combines TRBV3-1 with TRBJ2-1; D gene ambiguous. Trimming removed 0 bases at V and 13 bases at J, with 13 bases between. The CDR3 spans 13 residues. Germline values: CDR1 LGHDT, CDR2 YNNKEL (reference sequence). The chain's CDR3 is CASSQEVGTRQFF. The DNA of the CDR3 is TGTGCCAGCAGCCAAGAAGTAGGCACTCGACAGTTCTTC.

A word on this clonotype: This is likely an artifact of a read error, given a far larger clone one base away. J is TRBJ2-3 and V is TRBV7-8; D assignment may be TRBD1 or TRBD2 (6 bases each). V lost 6 bases to trimming and J lost 4 bases, with 20 bases between them. The V gene's germline CDR1 is SGHVS and CDR2 FQNEAQ. The CDR3 extends over 16 amino acids. The CDR3 here is CASRGGETRFSDTQYF. The CDR3 DNA sequence: TGTGCCAGCAGGGGGGGCGAGACCCGGTTTTCAGATACGCAGTATTTT.

This clonotype was seen once. The CDR3 here is CSANRDGNTDTQYF. The DNA for the CDR3 is TGCAGTGCAAACCGGGACGGTAACACAGATACGCAGTATTTT. The rearrangement links TRBV20-1 to TRBJ2-3; D is tentatively TRBD1 or TRBD2 (5 bases each). Germline V gene data show CDR1 as DFQATT and CDR2 as SNEGSKA (reference sequence). Trimming shortened V by 6 bases and J by 2 bases, and 15 bases separated the two germline ends. The CDR3 consists of 14 residues.

The gene calls are TRBV15 and TRBJ1-4; no clear D. This CDR3 contains 15 residues. Trimming cost V 0 bases and J 8 bases, with 13 bases left between them. Germline lookup yields CDR1 LNHNV and CDR2 YYDKDF (reference sequence). The CDR3 loop is CATSRDDQSREKLFF. CDR3 coding DNA: TGTGCCACCAGCAGAGATGATCAGTCCAGGGAAAAACTGTTTTTT.

Only a few counts were recorded for this clonotype. This sequence joins TRBV2 and TRBJ2-1; D perhaps matches TRBD2 (6 bases). V lost 10 bases to trimming and J lost 7 bases, with 20 bases between them. This CDR3 comprises 14 residues. The germline V gene has CDR1 SNHLY and CDR2 FYNNEI. The CDR3 protein is CATLALGVGNEQFF. In nucleotides, the CDR3 is TGTGCCACCCTAGCGTTGGGGGTAGGGAATGAGCAGTTCTTC.

This clonotype has only a few counts. V and J are TRBV2 and TRBJ2-6; 7 nucleotides align to TRBD2. This CDR3 has 16 residues. V lost 7 bases to trimming and J lost 2 bases; unmatched junction nucleotides: 8. Germline CDR1 and CDR2: SNHLY and FYNNEI. CDR3 bases: TGTGCCAGCACGGTATCAGGGAGGGCTGGGGCCAACGTCCTGACTTTC. Translation gives CASTVSGRAGANVLTF.

As to this clonotype: A much bigger clone sits one base away, suggesting this may be a read error. No conserved phenylalanine or tryptophan is present at the end of the CDR3, so a read error is the likely explanation. The CDR3 spells CASKDRGNQPQHS. CDR3 DNA: TGTGCCAGTAAGGACAGGGGCAATCAGCCCCAGCATTCT. The rearrangement links TRBV19 to TRBJ1-5; 8 bases line up with TRBD1. Germline trimming cut 7 bases from V and 2 bases from J; bases unmatched to any gene: 1. Germline V gene sequence: CDR1 LNHDA, CDR2 SQIVND (reference sequence). This CDR3 comprises 13 residues.

This clonotype was detected many times. The chain combines TRBV7-3 with TRBJ2-3; D is perhaps TRBD2 (6 bases). This CDR3 region has 13 residues. Germline assignment: CDR1 SGHTA and CDR2 FQGTGA. Trimming pared 4 bases from V and 6 bases from J, leaving 11 bases between. The CDR3 coding sequence is TGTGCCAGCAGCTCCTACCTAGCGGATACGCAGTATTTT. Translating it yields CASSSYLADTQYF.

This clonotype appeared once. This could be a read error, since a much larger clone is one nucleotide away. This rearrangement joins TRBV7-2 to TRBJ2-7; 8 bases agree with TRBD2. The CDR3 length is 14 residues. Trimming cost V 3 bases and J 2 bases; bases outside gene matches: 3. CDR1 is SGHTA, CDR2 FQGNSA, per germline. In nucleotides, the CDR3 is TGTGCCAGCAGCTTCGGCGGGGGGCCCTACGAGCAGTACTTC. Residues: CASSFGGGPYEQYF.

The V and J genes are TRBV12-3 or TRBV12-4 and TRBJ2-5, with TRBD1 matching 8 bases. The CDR3 is 16 residues long. Germline trimming cut 3 bases from V and 0 bases from J; bases unmatched to any gene: 6. Written as DNA, the CDR3 is TGTGCCAGCAGTTTTGGGACAGGAAAGTACCAAGAGACCCAGTACTTC. Translated: CASSFGTGKYQETQYF.

This clonotype was seen ten or more times. V usage is TRBV7-2 and J usage is TRBJ2-1, with 9 bases matching TRBD2. The CDR3 totals 14 residues. CDR1 is SGHTA, CDR2 FQGNSA, per germline. Losses at the gene ends were 6 bases for V and 9 bases for J; bases not matched to a gene: 9. The CDR3 DNA reads as TGTGCCAGCAGTTTCGGGACTAGCCTCGGTGAGCAGTTCTTC. This sequence encodes CASSFGTSLGEQFF.

This clonotype was seen a few times. This rearrangement joins TRBV11-3 to TRBJ1-3, with D perhaps matching TRBD1 (5 bases). CDR3 size: 14 residues. Trimming cost V 1 base and J 10 bases, with 14 bases left between them. Germline assignment: CDR1 SGHNT and CDR2 YENEEA. In nucleotides, the CDR3 is TGTGCCAGCAGCTTAGGGGGGTCGGGGAGGACCATATATTTT. It yields the protein CASSLGGSGRTIYF. Combining the CDR3 with reference TRBV11-3 and TRBJ1-3 gives the whole variable domain EAGVVQSPRYKIIEKKQPVAFWCNPISGHNTLYWYLQNLGQGPELLIRYENEEAVDDSQLPKDRFSAERLKGVDSTLKIQPAELGDSAVYLCASSLGGSGRTIYFGEGSWLTVV.

This chain links TRBV7-3 with TRBJ2-3; 13 nucleotides match TRBD2. J gave up 6 bases and V 1 base, and 7 bases lay outside the gene matches. This CDR3 has 17 amino acids. Per germline, CDR1 SGHTA and CDR2 FQGTGA. In DNA, the CDR3 is TGTGCCAGCAGCTTAAATCGGTTGGGACTAGCGGGGGATACGCAGTATTTT. The encoded protein is CASSLNRLGLAGDTQYF. Full variable domain (outside the CDR3, taken from reference TRBV7-3 and TRBJ2-3): GAGVSQTPSNKVTEKGKYVELRCDPISGHTALYWYRQSLGQGPEFLIYFQGTGAADDSGLPNDRFFAVRPEGSVSTLKIQRTERGDSAVYLCASSLNRLGLAGDTQYFGPGTRLTVL.

The gene calls are TRBV29-1 and TRBJ2-3; D is ambiguous. The V end lost 7 bases, the J end lost 6 bases, and 20 bases lay between the germline ends. There are 14 residues in the CDR3. The V gene's germline CDR1 is SQVTM and CDR2 ANQGSEA. DNA for the CDR3: TGCAGCGCGGCCTCCGACGGAGCCAGGGATACGCAGTATTTT. This encodes CSAASDGARDTQYF.

About this clonotype itself: A read error is possible here, since a much larger clone lies one base away. This chain links TRBV2 with TRBJ1-4; weak D call: TRBD1 (6 bases). Germline-derived CDR1 and CDR2 are SNHLY and FYNNEI. V lost 4 bases and J 8 bases, leaving 14 bases between the germline ends. The CDR3 has 14 amino acids. Written as DNA, the CDR3 is TGTGCCAGCAGTGGATTGATAGGGGGAGAAAAACTGTTTTTT. Its translation is CASSGLIGGEKLFF.